The T cell receptor (beta chain) described here comes from a study of blood T cells in healthy people across ages. The germline V gene has CDR1 SGHTA and CDR2 FQGNSA. V dropped 5 bases and J dropped 5 bases, with 12 bases sitting between them. The CDR3 extends over 13 amino acids. This clonotype was counted between two and nine times. Combining a sample-barcoded 5' primer with a J-beta primer mix, a second PCR ran for about 6 to 11 cycles. Using its own MiXCR run on the 5' RACE reads, TCRdb lists one record per CDR3 protein. The sample carries around 1,000,000 distinct CDR3 sequences, more than 30% recorded once.

Sequences were obtained from blood. This receptor was obtained from a man aged 18-30 years in good health. V usage is TRBV7-2 and J usage is TRBJ1-1; no firm D call. The CDR3 is CASSAGQSTEAFF. The CDR3, as DNA: TGTGCCAGCAGCGCCGGGCAGTCTACTGAAGCTTTCTTT.